This T cell receptor (beta chain) was found in a study of blood T cell repertoires in COVID-19. Study-level background: Sites across the United States, Italy and Spain contributed samples from acute and convalescent COVID-19. The analysed material was cDNA or gDNA that came from T cells, B-cell-depleted T cells, or PBMCs.

Original analysis: Amplified reference gene primers provided the basis for estimating nucleated cell counts. Produced via immunoSEQ multiplex PCR; TCRdb's table is partial and in-frame only. V and J calls and clone size are given by that table; D and trimming were obtained from the DNA. This sample has about 150,000 clones, with 87% found just once. The V and J ends lost 1 base and 3 bases, in that order; junction bases with no gene match: 4. CDR3 length: 16 residues. Germline V gives CDR1 LGHNA, CDR2 YSLEER. The age range of participants was about 18 to 95 years, with residence in more than 20 US areas.

Input material: PBMCs or T cells enriched from blood (not recorded which). The TCR originated in a woman aged 45-59 years who had recovered from COVID-19. This chain uses TRBV4-3 with TRBJ2-2; 8 nucleotides match TRBD2. The CDR3 DNA follows: TGCGCCAGCAGCCAAGCGAGCGGGGGCTACACCGGGGAGCTGTTTTTT. Its protein product is CASSQASGGYTGELFF.